These T cell receptor beta chains were read from a single sample in a study of CD4+ T cells in melanoma. TCRdb's table, derived via immunoSEQ multiplex PCR, lists solely in-frame clones and lacks some. Among about 10,000 clones, 50% to 70% were seen once, and the ten largest hold 24%. Sequences were obtained from cells from a culture (not recorded whether cultured in vitro). These receptors came from a human donor with melanoma. Both conserved end residues are part of each CDR3. A D gene is named only where the DNA matches it firmly. Rows may omit the clone size; those that give it use once, few, many or a size class.

j_call v_call d_call cdr3_length clone_size cdr3_aa cdr3_nt
TRBJ1-1 TRBV2 NA 12 few CASREQGSDAFF TGTGCCAGCAGGGAACAGGGTTCTGACGCTTTCTTT
TRBJ2-5 TRBV7-6 NA 15 NA CASSRKWGDQETQYF TGTGCCAGCAGCCGGAAATGGGGGGACCAAGAGACCCAGTACTTC
TRBJ1-1 TRBV9 TRBD1 15 few CASSPQGALNTEAFF TGTGCCAGCAGCCCACAGGGGGCACTGAACACTGAAGCTTTCTTT
TRBJ1-1 TRBV19 NA 15 NA CASSIEGRLNTEAFF TGTGCCAGTAGTATTGAGGGTCGGTTGAACACTGAAGCTTTCTTT
TRBJ1-1 TRBV18 NA 14 few CASSPRLQNTEAFF TGTGCCAGCTCACCGAGGCTTCAGAACACTGAAGCTTTCTTT
TRBJ2-2 TRBV6-5 NA 15 NA CASSYLGRPTGELFF TGTGCCAGCAGTTACCTTGGCAGGCCCACCGGGGAGCTGTTTTTT
TRBJ1-2 TRBV2 NA 14 few CASSEAPREHGYTF TGTGCCAGCAGTGAAGCGCCCAGGGAGCATGGCTACACCTTC
TRBJ2-7 TRBV6-5 NA 15 once CASSYSLGLRDEQYF TGTGCCAGCAGTTACTCGTTGGGGCTTAGAGACGAGCAGTACTTC
TRBJ1-4 TRBV5-1 NA 14 medium-sized CASQRSSTNEKLFF TGCGCCAGCCAACGGAGTTCAACTAATGAAAAACTGTTTTTT
TRBJ2-1 TRBV6-5 TRBD2 15 NA CASSRSGVYLGEQFF TGTGCCAGCAGCCGAAGCGGGGTCTACTTGGGGGAGCAGTTCTTC
TRBJ1-4 TRBV2 NA 14 NA CASRLGLLNEKLFF TGTGCCAGCAGACTGGGGCTACTCAATGAAAAACTGTTTTTT
TRBJ1-1 TRBV18 NA 15 NA CASSPVQGINTEAFF TGTGCCAGCTCACCGGTTCAGGGGATAAACACTGAAGCTTTCTTT
TRBJ1-4 TRBV19 NA 13 few CATQKGGSEKLFF TGTGCCACTCAAAAGGGAGGGAGTGAAAAACTGTTTTTT
TRBJ2-3 TRBV7-3 TRBD1 15 NA CASSPRQGRTDTQYF TGTGCCAGCAGCCCCCGACAGGGCCGCACAGATACGCAGTATTTT
TRBJ2-3 TRBV9 TRBD2 15 NA CASSEAGGGLDTQYF TGTGCCAGCAGCGAAGCTGGCGGGGGGTTAGATACGCAGTATTTT
TRBJ2-2 TRBV6-5 NA 16 NA CASSYSRRTNTGELFF TGTGCCAGCAGTTACTCCCGCCGGACGAACACCGGGGAGCTGTTTTTT
TRBJ2-5 TRBV10-3 NA 15 NA CAISDRAGLQETQYF TGTGCCATCAGTGATCGGGCGGGGCTACAAGAGACCCAGTACTTC
TRBJ2-7 TRBV5-1 TRBD1 14 NA CASRRGQQSYEQYF TGCGCCAGCAGACGGGGACAGCAGTCCTACGAGCAGTACTTC
TRBJ2-3 TRBV7-2 TRBD2 16 NA CASSLSLAEGTDTQYF TGTGCCAGCAGCTTATCGCTAGCGGAAGGCACAGATACGCAGTATTTT
TRBJ2-7 TRBV4-1 NA 16 NA CASSQQGPIGGYEQYF TGCGCCAGCAGCCAACAGGGTCCTATAGGAGGCTACGAGCAGTACTTC
TRBJ2-3 TRBV11-2 NA 15 NA CASSLGLQVTDTQYF TGTGCCAGCAGCTTGGGTCTCCAGGTCACAGATACGCAGTATTTT
TRBJ2-1 TRBV9 NA 15 NA CASSVSGNPYNEQFF TGTGCCAGCAGCGTTAGCGGAAATCCCTACAATGAGCAGTTCTTC
TRBJ2-7 TRBV5-1 TRBD1 15 NA CASSVTGGWSYEQYF TGCGCCAGCAGCGTAACAGGGGGTTGGTCCTACGAGCAGTACTTC
TRBJ1-5 TRBV19 NA 13 NA CASSIPSYQPQHF TGTGCCAGTAGTATTCCCTCGTATCAGCCCCAGCATTTT
TRBJ2-2 TRBV6-6 TRBD2 15 NA CASKPAAGYTGELFF TGTGCCAGCAAACCCGCAGCGGGGTACACCGGGGAGCTGTTTTTT
TRBJ2-1 TRBV29-1 TRBD2 15 once CSVGTRLSQSNEQFF TGCAGCGTCGGGACTAGATTGTCCCAAAGCAATGAGCAGTTCTTC
TRBJ2-6 TRBV7-8 TRBD1 17 few CATKKGQGSSGANVLTF TGTGCCACCAAGAAGGGACAGGGCTCTTCTGGGGCCAACGTCCTGACTTTC
TRBJ1-3 TRBV4-1 NA 15 few CASRGSKSAGNTIYF TGCGCCAGCAGGGGATCGAAATCGGCTGGAAACACCATATATTTT